The rows below give T cell receptor beta chains drawn from one sample of a study of vaccination and CD4 T cells after COVID-19. No cognate antigen is known for these TCRs. TCRdb passed the PCR reads through MiXCR, listing each CDR3 protein once. There are approximately 20,000 distinct CDR3 sequences in the sample; roughly 50% occur only once, and roughly 10% lies in the top ten. Sequenced material: CD4+ T cells from blood, cultured in vitro. These receptors all stem from a human donor who had recovered from COVID-19. CDR3s include the opening cysteine and the closing phenylalanine or tryptophan. The order of the fields is clone size, D gene, V gene, J gene, CDR3 protein, CDR3 DNA. A D gene is named only where the DNA matches it firmly. Rows give clone size only sometimes, using once, few, many, or a class for an expanded clone.

clone size: NA; D gene: NA; V gene: TRBV7-9; J gene: TRBJ2-2; CDR3 protein: CASSIGGGWTGELFF; CDR3 DNA: TGTGCCAGCAGCATAGGAGGGGGTTGGACCGGGGAGCTGTTTTTT
clone size: once; D gene: TRBD2; V gene: TRBV6-5; J gene: TRBJ2-7; CDR3 protein: CASSFSSTSGREQYF; CDR3 DNA: TGTGCCAGCAGTTTCAGCTCGACTAGCGGGCGCGAGCAGTACTTC
clone size: NA; D gene: NA; V gene: TRBV7-7; J gene: TRBJ2-1; CDR3 protein: CASSLYATVSSYNEQFF; CDR3 DNA: TGTGCTAGCAGCTTATACGCCACTGTGAGCTCCTACAATGAGCAGTTCTTC
clone size: NA; D gene: NA; V gene: TRBV20-1; J gene: TRBJ1-5; CDR3 protein: CSARVLNQPQHF; CDR3 DNA: TGCAGTGCTAGAGTCCTAAATCAGCCCCAGCATTTT
clone size: NA; D gene: NA; V gene: TRBV27; J gene: TRBJ2-3; CDR3 protein: CASSLEAGLYTQYF; CDR3 DNA: TGTGCCAGCAGTTTAGAGGCAGGGCTTTATACGCAGTATTTT
clone size: NA; D gene: TRBD2; V gene: TRBV10-3; J gene: TRBJ2-2; CDR3 protein: CAISEREGTGELFF; CDR3 DNA: TGTGCCATCAGTGAGCGGGAGGGCACCGGGGAGCTGTTTTTT
clone size: NA; D gene: NA; V gene: TRBV6-5; J gene: TRBJ1-2; CDR3 protein: CASSYRLSHRYTF; CDR3 DNA: TGTGCCAGCAGTTACCGGTTGTCTCACCGCTACACCTTC
clone size: NA; D gene: NA; V gene: TRBV7-9; J gene: TRBJ2-1; CDR3 protein: CASSLLEAPSYNEQFF; CDR3 DNA: TGTGCCAGCAGCCTCCTGGAGGCACCTAGCTACAATGAGCAGTTCTTC
clone size: NA; D gene: NA; V gene: TRBV5-1; J gene: TRBJ2-3; CDR3 protein: CASHVGGARDTQYF; CDR3 DNA: TGCGCCAGCCACGTCGGGGGCGCAAGGGATACGCAGTATTTT
clone size: few; D gene: NA; V gene: TRBV11-3; J gene: TRBJ2-3; CDR3 protein: CASSGDGPTDTQYF; CDR3 DNA: TGTGCCAGCTCGGGCGACGGACCCACAGATACGCAGTATTTT
clone size: NA; D gene: TRBD2; V gene: TRBV7-2; J gene: TRBJ2-3; CDR3 protein: CASSRAGPSTDTQYF; CDR3 DNA: TGTGCCAGCAGCCGAGCGGGGCCAAGCACAGATACGCAGTATTTT
clone size: once; D gene: NA; V gene: TRBV7-3; J gene: TRBJ2-4; CDR3 protein: CASSPGGQRGVVQYF; CDR3 DNA: TGTGCCAGCAGCCCTGGGGGCCAGCGGGGCGTCGTTCAGTACTTC
clone size: few; D gene: TRBD1; V gene: TRBV20-1; J gene: TRBJ1-5; CDR3 protein: CSARPTGGDQPQHF; CDR3 DNA: TGCAGTGCTAGACCGACAGGGGGGGATCAGCCCCAGCATTTT
clone size: NA; D gene: NA; V gene: TRBV6-2/TRBV6-3; J gene: TRBJ1-5; CDR3 protein: CASGRARNQPQHF; CDR3 DNA: TGTGCCAGCGGCAGGGCCCGTAATCAGCCCCAGCATTTT
clone size: NA; D gene: NA; V gene: TRBV7-2; J gene: TRBJ1-5; CDR3 protein: CASSLDNQPQHF; CDR3 DNA: TGTGCCAGCAGCTTAGACAATCAGCCCCAGCATTTT
clone size: NA; D gene: TRBD1; V gene: TRBV7-2; J gene: TRBJ1-2; CDR3 protein: CASTLRGGTGDGYTF; CDR3 DNA: TGTGCCAGCACCTTACGCGGGGGGACAGGGGATGGCTACACCTTC
clone size: NA; D gene: NA; V gene: TRBV7-9; J gene: TRBJ2-7; CDR3 protein: CASSQGDQGAYEQYF; CDR3 DNA: TGTGCCAGCAGTCAAGGAGACCAAGGGGCCTACGAGCAGTACTTC
clone size: NA; D gene: NA; V gene: TRBV24-1; J gene: TRBJ2-1; CDR3 protein: CATSEAGSYNEQFF; CDR3 DNA: TGTGCCACCAGTGAGGCAGGGAGCTACAATGAGCAGTTCTTC
clone size: NA; D gene: TRBD1; V gene: TRBV18; J gene: TRBJ2-1; CDR3 protein: CASSPGQGFREQFF; CDR3 DNA: TGTGCCAGCTCACCGGGACAGGGATTTCGGGAGCAGTTCTTC
clone size: NA; D gene: NA; V gene: TRBV19; J gene: TRBJ2-4; CDR3 protein: CASSDVGRGPANIQYF; CDR3 DNA: TGTGCCAGTAGTGACGTCGGGAGGGGGCCGGCAAACATTCAGTACTTC
clone size: few; D gene: NA; V gene: TRBV24-1; J gene: TRBJ2-5; CDR3 protein: CATSDTTGDQETQYF; CDR3 DNA: TGTGCCACCAGTGATACAACGGGGGACCAAGAGACCCAGTACTTC
clone size: NA; D gene: TRBD2; V gene: TRBV6-1; J gene: TRBJ2-7; CDR3 protein: CASRGGGVGQYF; CDR3 DNA: TGTGCCAGCAGAGGCGGGGGGGTGGGGCAGTACTTC
clone size: NA; D gene: NA; V gene: TRBV6-1; J gene: TRBJ1-1; CDR3 protein: CASSERGPHTEAFF; CDR3 DNA: TGTGCCAGCAGTGAACGGGGGCCACACACTGAAGCTTTCTTT
clone size: NA; D gene: NA; V gene: TRBV12-3/TRBV12-4; J gene: TRBJ1-1; CDR3 protein: CASSGVGTEAFF; CDR3 DNA: TGTGCCAGCAGTGGGGTAGGCACTGAAGCTTTCTTT
clone size: NA; D gene: NA; V gene: TRBV15; J gene: TRBJ1-2; CDR3 protein: CATSSPEDNYGYTF; CDR3 DNA: TGTGCCACCAGCAGCCCAGAGGATAACTATGGCTACACCTTC
clone size: few; D gene: NA; V gene: TRBV6-2/TRBV6-3; J gene: TRBJ1-5; CDR3 protein: CASSYPPVQPQHF; CDR3 DNA: TGTGCCAGCAGCTACCCTCCCGTCCAGCCCCAGCATTTT
clone size: few; D gene: TRBD2; V gene: TRBV20-1; J gene: TRBJ2-2; CDR3 protein: CSARPRTSGTYTGELFF; CDR3 DNA: TGCAGTGCTAGGCCTCGGACTAGCGGGACTTACACCGGGGAGCTGTTTTTT
clone size: NA; D gene: NA; V gene: TRBV20-1; J gene: TRBJ1-1; CDR3 protein: CSARGPLGGTEAFF; CDR3 DNA: TGCAGTGCTAGAGGCCCTTTGGGGGGCACTGAAGCTTTCTTT
clone size: NA; D gene: TRBD1; V gene: TRBV12-3/TRBV12-4; J gene: TRBJ2-1; CDR3 protein: CASSFRQGADEQFF; CDR3 DNA: TGTGCCAGCAGTTTTCGACAGGGGGCCGATGAGCAGTTCTTC
clone size: NA; D gene: TRBD2; V gene: TRBV6-1; J gene: TRBJ2-2; CDR3 protein: CASRDSGKGYTGELFF; CDR3 DNA: TGTGCCAGCAGAGATAGCGGGAAAGGGTACACCGGGGAGCTGTTTTTT
clone size: NA; D gene: TRBD2; V gene: TRBV20-1; J gene: TRBJ2-2; CDR3 protein: CSARSPSGSFANTGELFF; CDR3 DNA: TGCAGTGCTAGATCCCCTAGCGGGAGCTTCGCGAACACCGGGGAGCTGTTTTTT
clone size: NA; D gene: NA; V gene: TRBV6-2/TRBV6-3; J gene: TRBJ2-3; CDR3 protein: CASSYPLGDRTDTQYF; CDR3 DNA: TGTGCCAGCAGTTACCCCCTTGGAGACCGGACAGATACGCAGTATTTT
clone size: NA; D gene: NA; V gene: TRBV5-1; J gene: TRBJ1-2; CDR3 protein: CASSQDSYGYTF; CDR3 DNA: TGCGCCAGCAGCCAGGATTCCTATGGCTACACCTTC
clone size: NA; D gene: NA; V gene: TRBV19; J gene: TRBJ1-6; CDR3 protein: CASSPWGVSPLHF; CDR3 DNA: TGTGCCAGTAGTCCCTGGGGGGTTTCACCCCTCCACTTT
clone size: NA; D gene: NA; V gene: TRBV20-1; J gene: TRBJ1-1; CDR3 protein: CSAPREGGTEAFF; CDR3 DNA: TGCAGTGCTCCAAGAGAGGGAGGGACTGAAGCTTTCTTT
clone size: NA; D gene: NA; V gene: TRBV20-1; J gene: TRBJ1-3; CDR3 protein: CSASRGDLGNTIYF; CDR3 DNA: TGCAGTGCTAGCCGCGGGGACCTGGGAAACACCATATATTTT
clone size: NA; D gene: NA; V gene: TRBV6-2/TRBV6-3; J gene: TRBJ2-7; CDR3 protein: CASTDSRYEQYF; CDR3 DNA: TGTGCCAGCACAGATAGCCGCTACGAGCAGTACTTC
clone size: NA; D gene: NA; V gene: TRBV7-8; J gene: TRBJ1-1; CDR3 protein: CASSLVGSGTEAFF; CDR3 DNA: TGTGCCAGCAGCTTAGTAGGGAGCGGCACTGAAGCTTTCTTT
clone size: NA; D gene: NA; V gene: TRBV6-1; J gene: TRBJ1-1; CDR3 protein: CASNRGSYMNTEAFF; CDR3 DNA: TGTGCCAGCAACCGGGGCTCGTACATGAACACTGAAGCTTTCTTT
clone size: NA; D gene: TRBD1; V gene: TRBV20-1; J gene: TRBJ1-5; CDR3 protein: CSASRGFGPQHF; CDR3 DNA: TGCAGTGCTAGCAGGGGGTTCGGGCCCCAGCATTTT
clone size: NA; D gene: NA; V gene: TRBV27; J gene: TRBJ1-1; CDR3 protein: CASRWDARNTEAFF; CDR3 DNA: TGTGCCAGCAGGTGGGACGCAAGGAACACTGAAGCTTTCTTT
clone size: NA; D gene: TRBD1; V gene: TRBV19; J gene: TRBJ1-3; CDR3 protein: CASSILQGPNTIYF; CDR3 DNA: TGTGCCAGTAGTATTTTACAGGGGCCAAACACCATATATTTT
clone size: few; D gene: NA; V gene: TRBV10-2; J gene: TRBJ1-5; CDR3 protein: CASSESGLNQPQHF; CDR3 DNA: TGCGCCAGCAGTGAGTCGGGACTTAATCAGCCCCAGCATTTT
clone size: NA; D gene: NA; V gene: TRBV6-2/TRBV6-3; J gene: TRBJ1-6; CDR3 protein: CASSYGSSSYNSPLHF; CDR3 DNA: TGTGCCAGCAGTTATGGGTCGAGCTCCTATAATTCACCCCTCCACTTT
clone size: once; D gene: NA; V gene: TRBV7-3; J gene: TRBJ2-1; CDR3 protein: CASSLGAPGNEQFF; CDR3 DNA: TGTGCCAGCAGCTTAGGGGCGCCGGGCAATGAGCAGTTCTTC
clone size: NA; D gene: NA; V gene: TRBV12-3/TRBV12-4; J gene: TRBJ2-7; CDR3 protein: CASSQGNYEQYF; CDR3 DNA: TGTGCCAGCAGTCAAGGGAATTACGAGCAGTACTTC
clone size: few; D gene: NA; V gene: TRBV20-1; J gene: TRBJ1-2; CDR3 protein: CSAMAGTNYGYTF; CDR3 DNA: TGCAGTGCGATGGCAGGCACTAACTATGGCTACACCTTC
clone size: few; D gene: TRBD1; V gene: TRBV6-1; J gene: TRBJ1-1; CDR3 protein: CASTFAGGRTEAFF; CDR3 DNA: TGTGCCAGCACGTTCGCAGGGGGAAGAACTGAAGCTTTCTTT
clone size: NA; D gene: NA; V gene: TRBV7-9; J gene: TRBJ1-1; CDR3 protein: CASSLTANTEAFF; CDR3 DNA: TGTGCCAGCAGCCTGACAGCGAACACTGAAGCTTTCTTT
clone size: NA; D gene: TRBD1; V gene: TRBV11-3; J gene: TRBJ1-1; CDR3 protein: CASSSDRVTEAFF; CDR3 DNA: TGTGCCAGCAGTTCTGACAGGGTTACTGAAGCTTTCTTT
clone size: NA; D gene: NA; V gene: TRBV20-1; J gene: TRBJ1-2; CDR3 protein: CSAAWNLKGGYTF; CDR3 DNA: TGCAGTGCTGCCTGGAACTTAAAAGGGGGCTACACCTTC
clone size: NA; D gene: NA; V gene: TRBV28; J gene: TRBJ2-2; CDR3 protein: CASSGVPGELFF; CDR3 DNA: TGTGCCAGCAGTGGCGTTCCAGGGGAGCTGTTTTTT
clone size: NA; D gene: NA; V gene: TRBV12-3/TRBV12-4; J gene: TRBJ1-5; CDR3 protein: CASSLGSYRQSNQPQHF; CDR3 DNA: TGTGCCAGCAGTTTGGGGTCGTATAGGCAAAGCAATCAGCCCCAGCATTTT
clone size: NA; D gene: NA; V gene: TRBV2; J gene: TRBJ1-2; CDR3 protein: CASKGGRTYGYTF; CDR3 DNA: TGTGCCAGCAAGGGAGGACGGACCTATGGCTACACCTTC